The sequence of this T cell receptor beta chain was determined in a study of blood T cell repertoires in COVID-19. At the level of the study: Sites across the United States, Italy and Spain contributed samples from acute and convalescent COVID-19.

This table comes from immunoSEQ multiplex PCR, and its TCRdb copy is limited to in-frame clones, with some not included. The sample lists 85,000 to 120,000 clones; about two thirds were seen once. This CDR3 has 12 amino acids. Trimming shortened V by 3 bases and J by 14 bases, and 15 bases separated the two germline ends. Looked up from germline, CDR1 is SGHDT and CDR2 is YYEEEE. Material for sequencing was peripheral blood. This chain joins TRBV5-6 and TRBJ1-3; D is ambiguous. The source of this sequence is a human donor with acute or convalescent COVID-19. The donor label of this sample is uncertain. The CDR3 DNA sequence: TGTGCCAGCAGCTCCACGGGGTCCGGTCTATATTTT. Translated: CASSSTGSGLYF. Full variable domain (rest looked up from reference TRBV5-6 and TRBJ1-3): DAGVTQSPTHLIKTRGQQVTLRCSPKSGHDTVSWYQQALGQGPQFIFQYYEEEERQRGNFPDRFSGHQFPNYSSELNVNALLLGDSALYLCASSSTGSGLYFGEGSWLTVV.